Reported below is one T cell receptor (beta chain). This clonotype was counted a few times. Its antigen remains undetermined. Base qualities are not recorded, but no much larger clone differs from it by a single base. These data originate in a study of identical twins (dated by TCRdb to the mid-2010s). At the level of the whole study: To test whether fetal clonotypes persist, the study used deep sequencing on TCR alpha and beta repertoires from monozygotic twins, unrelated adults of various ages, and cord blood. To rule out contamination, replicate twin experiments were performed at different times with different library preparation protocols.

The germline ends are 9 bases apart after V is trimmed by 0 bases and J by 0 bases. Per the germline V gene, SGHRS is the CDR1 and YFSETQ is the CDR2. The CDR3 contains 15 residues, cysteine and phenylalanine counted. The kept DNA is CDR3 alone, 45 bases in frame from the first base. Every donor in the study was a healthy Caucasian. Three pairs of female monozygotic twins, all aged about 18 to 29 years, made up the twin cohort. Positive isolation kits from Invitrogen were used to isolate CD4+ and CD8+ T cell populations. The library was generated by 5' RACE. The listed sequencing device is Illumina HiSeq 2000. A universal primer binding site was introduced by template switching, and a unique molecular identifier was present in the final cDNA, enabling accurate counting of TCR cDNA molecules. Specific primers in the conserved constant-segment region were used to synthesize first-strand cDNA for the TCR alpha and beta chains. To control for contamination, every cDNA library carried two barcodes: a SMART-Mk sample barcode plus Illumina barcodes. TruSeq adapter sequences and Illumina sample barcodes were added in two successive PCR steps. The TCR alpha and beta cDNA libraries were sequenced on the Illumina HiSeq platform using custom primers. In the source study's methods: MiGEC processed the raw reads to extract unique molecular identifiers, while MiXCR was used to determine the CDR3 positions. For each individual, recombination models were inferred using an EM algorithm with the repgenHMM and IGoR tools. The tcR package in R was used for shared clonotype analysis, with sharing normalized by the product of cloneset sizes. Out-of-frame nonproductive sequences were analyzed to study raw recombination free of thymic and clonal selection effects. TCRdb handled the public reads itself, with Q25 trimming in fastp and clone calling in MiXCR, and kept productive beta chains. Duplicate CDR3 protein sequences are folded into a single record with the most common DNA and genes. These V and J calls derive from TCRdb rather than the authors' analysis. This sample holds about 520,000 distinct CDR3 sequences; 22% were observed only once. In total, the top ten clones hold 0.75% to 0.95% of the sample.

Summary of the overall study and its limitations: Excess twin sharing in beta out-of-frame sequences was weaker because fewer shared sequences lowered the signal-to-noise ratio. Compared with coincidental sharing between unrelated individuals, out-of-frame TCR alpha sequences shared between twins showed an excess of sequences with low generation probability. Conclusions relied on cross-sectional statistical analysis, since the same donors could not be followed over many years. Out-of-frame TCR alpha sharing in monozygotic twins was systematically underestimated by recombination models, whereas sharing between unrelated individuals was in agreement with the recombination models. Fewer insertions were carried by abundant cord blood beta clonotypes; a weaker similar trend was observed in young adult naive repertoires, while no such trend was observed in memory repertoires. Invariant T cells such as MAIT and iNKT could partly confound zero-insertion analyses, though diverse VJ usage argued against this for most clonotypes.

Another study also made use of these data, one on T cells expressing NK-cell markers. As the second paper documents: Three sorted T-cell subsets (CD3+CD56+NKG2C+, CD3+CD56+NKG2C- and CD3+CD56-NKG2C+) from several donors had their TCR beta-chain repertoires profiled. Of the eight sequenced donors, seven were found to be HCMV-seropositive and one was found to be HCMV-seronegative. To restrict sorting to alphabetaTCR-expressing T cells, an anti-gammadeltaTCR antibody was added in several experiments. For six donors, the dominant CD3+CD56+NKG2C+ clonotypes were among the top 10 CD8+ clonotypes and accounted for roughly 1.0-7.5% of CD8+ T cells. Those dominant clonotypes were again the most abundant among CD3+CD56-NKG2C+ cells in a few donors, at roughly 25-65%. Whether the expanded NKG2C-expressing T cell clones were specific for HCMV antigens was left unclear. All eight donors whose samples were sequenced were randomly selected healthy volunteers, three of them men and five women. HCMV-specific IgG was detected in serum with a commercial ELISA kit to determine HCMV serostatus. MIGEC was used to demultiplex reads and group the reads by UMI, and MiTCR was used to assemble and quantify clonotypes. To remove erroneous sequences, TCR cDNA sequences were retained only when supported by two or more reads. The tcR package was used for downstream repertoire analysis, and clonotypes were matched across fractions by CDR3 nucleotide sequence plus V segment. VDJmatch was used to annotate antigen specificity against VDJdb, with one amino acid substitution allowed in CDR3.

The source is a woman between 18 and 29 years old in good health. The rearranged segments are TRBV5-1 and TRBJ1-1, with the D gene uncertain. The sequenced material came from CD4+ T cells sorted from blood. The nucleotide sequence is TGCGCCAGCAGCTTGGGTGACACTCTGAACACTGAAGCTTTCTTT. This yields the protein CASSLGDTLNTEAFF.